This TCR beta chain stems from a study of cytomegalovirus exposure and HLA in healthy donors. Whole-study results and caveats: A previous analysis found most TCR beta V segments productive roughly 87% or roughly 30% of the time. Sequencing probably produced one cluster of sequence variants that were highly shared.

CDR1 is ENHRY and CDR2 is SYGVKD in the germline V gene. This CDR3 is built from 14 residues. With 2 bases removed from V and 4 bases from J, the gap between germline ends came to 8 bases. This PCR relied on a set of 60 Vbeta primers and 13 Jbeta primers. Method: immunoSEQ multiplex PCR; TCRdb's copy keeps in-frame clones and lacks some. The sample comprises about 100,000 clones, 75% to 80% of which are singletons, and 4.5% to 7% rests with the top ten. This clone was seen just once. What it recognizes is unknown. Material: PBMCs. The sequence was collected from a man aged 60-69 years in good health and CMV-seropositive. The chain combines TRBV10-3 with TRBJ2-2; D may be TRBD1 (5 bases). In DNA, the CDR3 is TGTGCCATCAGTGAGGGGCAGGGCACCGGGGAGCTGTTTTTT. It encodes CAISEGQGTGELFF.